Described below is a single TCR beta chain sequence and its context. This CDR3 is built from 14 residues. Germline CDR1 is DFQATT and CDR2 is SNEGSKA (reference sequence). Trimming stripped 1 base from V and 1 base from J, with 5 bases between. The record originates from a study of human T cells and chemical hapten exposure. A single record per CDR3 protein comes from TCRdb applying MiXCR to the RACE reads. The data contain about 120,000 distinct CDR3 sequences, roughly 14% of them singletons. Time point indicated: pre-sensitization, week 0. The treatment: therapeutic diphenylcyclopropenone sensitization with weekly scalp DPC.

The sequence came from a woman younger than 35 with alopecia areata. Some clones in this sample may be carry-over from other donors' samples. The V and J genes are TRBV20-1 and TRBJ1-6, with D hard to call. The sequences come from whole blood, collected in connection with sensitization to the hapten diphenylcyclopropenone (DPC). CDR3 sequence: CSARGSSYNSPLHF. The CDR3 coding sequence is TGCAGTGCTAGAGGGAGTTCCTATAATTCACCCCTCCACTTT.